Presented here are 15 T cell receptor beta chains from one specimen sequenced in a study of cytomegalovirus exposure and HLA in healthy donors (dated by TCRdb to 2015 to 2018). Libraries were prepared through the immunoSEQ multiplex PCR assay. For the multiplex PCR, a mixture combining 60 forward primers for TCR Vbeta segments and 13 reverse primers for TCR Jbeta segments was used. TCRdb mirrors the immuneACCESS table, restricted to in-frame sequences. Some clones are absent from its copies; in checked studies, under half trace to an unresolved V gene, and the reason for the others is unknown. In this sample the table shows some 200,000 clones, approximately 80% of which occur a single time. The ten largest clones capture 1.1% to 1.5% of the sample. Sequenced: PBMCs. These receptors all come from a girl aged 10 to 17 in good health and CMV-seronegative.

This clone was seen once. The rearrangement links TRBV30 to TRBJ2-1; D gene unclear. V was clipped by 1 base and J by 2 bases, with 12 bases between them. This CDR3 has 15 residues. Germline V gene sequence: CDR1 GTSNPN, CDR2 SVGIG (reference sequence). CDR3 sequence: CAWSAGVVTYNEQFF. DNA for the CDR3: TGTGCCTGGAGTGCGGGTGTTGTCACCTACAATGAGCAGTTCTTC. Full variable domain (remainder filled in from reference TRBV30 and TRBJ2-1): SQTIHQWPATLVQPVGSPLSLECTVEGTSNPNLYWYRQAAGRGLQLLFYSVGIGQISSEVPQNLSASRPQDRQFILSSKKLLLSDSGFYLCAWSAGVVTYNEQFFGPGTRLTVL.

The chain recombines TRBV7-9 with TRBJ1-4; D call uncertain. The germline V gene has CDR1 SEHNR and CDR2 FQNEAQ (reference sequence). Trimming cost V 5 bases and J 0 bases, with 16 bases left between them. The CDR3 is 17 residues long. In DNA form, the CDR3 reads TGTGCCAGCAGCAAACCTCTACGGGTTGCAACTAATGAAAAACTGTTTTTT. Protein sequence: CASSKPLRVATNEKLFF.

This clone was recorded only once. This sequence joins TRBV4-1 and TRBJ1-1, with TRBD1 matching over 7 bases. Losses at the gene ends were 0 bases for V and 0 bases for J; bases not matched to a gene: 7. This CDR3 contains 17 residues. CDR1 and CDR2 from the germline V gene are MGHRA and YSYEKL. CDR3 amino acids: CASSQDTRGQMNTEAFF. CDR3 bases: TGCGCCAGCAGCCAAGACACCCGGGGACAGATGAACACTGAAGCTTTCTTT.

The chain joins TRBV5-1 to TRBJ2-2, with TRBD1 identical over 8 bases. Germline assignment: CDR1 SGHRS and CDR2 YFSETQ. The J segment lost 5 bases and the V segment lost 4 bases, leaving 10 bases of the junction unmatched. The CDR3 has 16 residues. The CDR3 DNA sequence: TGCGCCAGCAGCCCCAGACAGGGGATCATAACCGGGGAGCTGTTTTTT. It specifies CASSPRQGIITGELFF.

The rearrangement links TRBV6-1 to TRBJ1-1; D not certain. Germline-derived CDR1 and CDR2 are MNHNS and SASEGT. This CDR3 region has 13 residues. V lost 7 bases to trimming and J lost 1 base, with 10 bases between them. CDR3: CASIAEGNTEAFF. The CDR3 coding sequence is TGTGCCAGCATCGCGGAGGGGAACACTGAAGCTTTCTTT.

The CDR3 DNA sequence: TGTGCCAGCAGTTACACGGACTATGGCTACACCTTC. This codes for CASSYTDYGYTF. This chain joins TRBV6-6 and TRBJ1-2; D remains unclear. This CDR3 contains 12 residues. CDR1 is MNHNY and CDR2 is SVGAGI in the germline V gene (reference sequence). V gave up 2 bases and J gave up 3 bases, with 4 bases separating them.

This chain joins TRBV19 and TRBJ1-1; 7 nucleotides align to TRBD1. The CDR3 is 15 residues long. V lost 7 bases, J lost 0 bases, and 8 bases stayed unmatched. CDR1 and CDR2 from the germline V gene are LNHDA and SQIVND (reference sequence). The CDR3 bases are TGTGCCAGTACCGACAGGGTCGAGATGAACACTGAAGCTTTCTTT. Translated, it gives CASTDRVEMNTEAFF.

This clone was seen more than once but under ten times. The chain recombines TRBV2 with TRBJ1-4; perhaps TRBD1 as D (5 bases). Trimming shortened V by 6 bases and J by 12 bases, and 14 bases separated the two germline ends. The CDR3 sequence is 12 residues long. Germline V gene data show CDR1 as SNHLY and CDR2 as FYNNEI. The CDR3 spells CASSRSGGELFF. In nucleotides, the CDR3 is TGTGCCAGCAGCCGAAGCGGAGGGGAACTGTTTTTT.

The chain is built from TRBV30 and TRBJ1-1; D not resolved. Germline loops: CDR1 GTSNPN, CDR2 SVGIG (reference sequence). V was trimmed by 4 bases and J by 5 bases, leaving 17 bases between them. The CDR3 sequence is 14 residues long. DNA for the CDR3: TGTGCCTGGATTTCTCTAAGTTCCGTGACTGAAGCTTTCTTT. This encodes CAWISLSSVTEAFF.

This sequence joins TRBV19 and TRBJ1-2; TRBD1 matches 9 bases. Germline lookup yields CDR1 LNHDA and CDR2 SQIVND (reference sequence). CDR3 length: 12 residues. Germline trimming cut 7 bases from V and 7 bases from J; bases unmatched to any gene: 4. CDR3 sequence (DNA): TGTGCCAGTACGGACAGGGGCGGTGGCTACACCTTC. Translation gives CASTDRGGGYTF.

CDR3 loop: CASSSAQGAIYEQYF. The CDR3 nucleotides are TGTGCCAGCAGCTCGGCGCAGGGGGCGATCTACGAGCAGTACTTC. The rearrangement joins TRBV7-7 to TRBJ2-7; 8 bases line up with TRBD1. In germline, CDR1 is SSHAT, CDR2 FNYEAQ (reference sequence). The CDR3 covers 15 residues. V gave up 4 bases and J gave up 3 bases; unmatched junction bases: 8.

The chain joins TRBV5-6 to TRBJ1-2; TRBD1 agrees at 10 bases. V was pared by 0 bases and J by 2 bases, with 7 bases of the junction left unmatched. Germline loops: CDR1 SGHDT, CDR2 YYEEEE. The CDR3 length is 17 residues. The CDR3 region is CASSLGGATGGNYGYTF. Here the CDR3 DNA reads TGTGCCAGCAGCTTGGGGGGAGCGACAGGGGGCAACTATGGCTACACCTTC.

CDR3 protein: CSAPGDTVYGYTF. The DNA of the CDR3 is TGCAGCGCTCCTGGGGACACCGTTTATGGCTACACCTTC. V usage is TRBV29-1 and J usage is TRBJ1-2; D is possibly TRBD1 (6 bases). CDR3 length: 13 amino acids. CDR1 and CDR2 from the germline V gene are SQVTM and ANQGSEA. Trimming removed 7 bases at V and 5 bases at J, with 17 bases between.

The gene calls are TRBV28 and TRBJ1-2, with 7 bases that match TRBD1. After removal of 6 bases from V and 5 bases from J, the junction contained 12 bases not matched to a gene. The length of the CDR3 is 15 residues. Germline V gene data show CDR1 as MDHEN and CDR2 as SYDVKM. For the CDR3, the DNA is TGTGCCAGCAGCCGAAATACGAAGGGACAGTATGGCTACACCTTC. This encodes CASSRNTKGQYGYTF.

The J gene is TRBJ2-4, the V gene TRBV5-1; D ambiguous. Germline CDR1 and CDR2: SGHRS and YFSETQ. The CDR3 runs 14 residues. V was shortened by 0 bases and J by 10 bases, with 14 bases between the two germline ends. The CDR3 loop is CASSLDSRNQIQYF. The CDR3 nucleotides are TGCGCCAGCAGCTTGGATTCTAGGAATCAGATTCAGTACTTC. The variable domain in full, completed from reference TRBV5-1 and TRBJ2-4, reads KAGVTQTPRYLIKTRGQQVTLSCSPISGHRSVSWYQQTPGQGLQFLFEYFSETQRNKGNFPGRFSGRQFSNSRSEMNVSTLELGDSALYLCASSLDSRNQIQYFGAGTRLSVL.